The 2 T cell receptor beta chains below come from one sample, sequenced in a study of post-analysis software for immune sequencing data. The study's findings and limits: In patients, TRBV5-6, TRBV5-1 and TRBV20-1 belonged to four or five TRBV segments found more frequently than in controls.

Unique molecular identifiers had been added to the TCR beta cDNA libraries. Via MiXCR, TCRdb re-called the PCR reads, giving one row per CDR3 protein. Of around 440,000 distinct CDR3 sequences in the sample, less than 45% are singletons; the top ten hold 12%. Their antigen targets remain unknown. Sequenced: blood. These receptors originate from a girl aged 10 to 17 with multiple sclerosis.

This chain uses TRBV6-1 with TRBJ1-5; weak D call: TRBD1 (5 bases). Germline V gene lookup returns CDR1 MNHNS and CDR2 SASEGT. With 1 base removed from V and 7 bases from J, the gap between germline ends came to 20 bases. This CDR3 spans 17 amino acids. The CDR3 loop is CASSEVGKGRLAQPQHF. CDR3 DNA: TGTGCCAGCAGTGAAGTAGGAAAGGGACGCCTAGCCCAGCCCCAGCATTTT.

The J gene is TRBJ2-7, the V gene TRBV12-3 or TRBV12-4, with 10 bases fitting TRBD1. CDR3 length equals 14 residues. V lost 5 bases to trimming and J lost 7 bases; unmatched junction nucleotides: 8. This CDR3 reads CASSRTGGTSEQYF. In DNA, the CDR3 is TGTGCCAGCAGTCGGACAGGGGGGACGAGTGAGCAGTACTTC.